This T cell receptor (beta chain) was recorded in a study of blood T cells in healthy people across ages. Primers used in a second PCR of about 7 to 12 cycles were a sample-barcoded 5' primer and a J-beta primer mix. TCRdb recomputed calls from the 5' RACE reads with MiXCR, one row per CDR3 protein. The table lists roughly 1.4 million distinct CDR3 sequences, 45% to 70% of them singletons, with roughly 7% in the top ten. Germline V CDR1 and CDR2: LGHNA, YNFKEQ. This CDR3 is 17 amino acids long. J gave up 7 bases and V 3 bases, and 13 bases lay outside the gene matches. This rearrangement joins TRBV4-2 to TRBJ2-1, with 9 bases that match TRBD2. This TCR derives from a young man in good health. Sequenced material: blood. The DNA of the CDR3 is TGTGCCAGCAGCCACTACTCTTTAGGACTAGCGCGAAATGAGCAGTTCTTC. Translated: CASSHYSLGLARNEQFF.